This T cell receptor beta chain was identified in a study of T cells in Graves' hyperthyroidism and ophthalmopathy. This clonotype was recorded a few times. Germline lookup yields CDR1 MGHRA and CDR2 YSYEKL. CDR3 length equals 16 residues. V lost 4 bases and J lost 4, with 19 bases in between. Template material for amplifying TCR beta CDR3 regions consisted of RNA transcripts. The HTBI primer set served for first-round RT-PCR of the TCR CDR3. MiXCR, applied by TCRdb to the multiplex PCR reads, yields one record per CDR3 protein. The table includes roughly 650,000 distinct CDR3 sequences, 16% detected once.

The chain has TRBV4-1 and TRBJ2-5; the D gene is possibly TRBD1 (6 bases). This clonotype was sampled from a middle-aged woman with Graves' ophthalmopathy. The sequencing input was blood. CDR3 sequence (DNA): TGCGCCAGCAGCCGACCAGACAGGTCTGATGGAGAGACCCAGTACTTC. It translates to CASSRPDRSDGETQYF.